Shown below are 15 T cell receptor beta chains from a single sample sequenced in a study of cytomegalovirus exposure and HLA in healthy donors. Generated by immunoSEQ multiplex PCR, the TCRdb table keeps only in-frame clones and is missing some. This sample has about 120,000 clones, with about nine tenths found just once. Sequencing used PBMCs. The receptor source for this set is a young man in good health and CMV-seropositive.

The chain combines TRBV7-2 with TRBJ1-2; D might be TRBD1 (5 bases). V was cut by 5 bases and J by 3 bases, with 13 bases left in between. Germline values: CDR1 SGHTA, CDR2 FQGNSA. The CDR3 has 14 amino acids. CDR3 protein: CASSPGVKHYGYTF. DNA for the CDR3: TGTGCCAGCAGCCCGGGGGTGAAACACTATGGCTACACCTTC.

The chain is built from TRBV30 and TRBJ1-1; possibly TRBD1 for D (6 bases). This CDR3 is 15 amino acids long. The ends were cut back, 4 bases at V and 1 base at J, with 16 bases in the middle. From germline, CDR1 is GTSNPN and CDR2 SVGIG (reference sequence). This chain's CDR3 is CAWKVSGTRNTEAFF. CDR3 nucleotide sequence: TGTGCCTGGAAGGTATCGGGGACAAGGAACACTGAAGCTTTCTTT.

This chain uses TRBV6-4 with TRBJ2-3; TRBD1 matches 11 bases. Looked up from germline, CDR1 is MRHNA and CDR2 is SNTAGT. The CDR3 runs 15 residues. V was clipped by 6 bases and J by 3 bases; unmatched bases: 5. DNA for the CDR3: TGTGCCAGCAGCAATGGGACAGGGGGAACAGATACGCAGTATTTT. Its translation is CASSNGTGGTDTQYF.

This chain joins TRBV27 and TRBJ1-1; D is ambiguous. CDR1 is MNHEY, CDR2 SMNVEV, per germline (reference sequence). The CDR3 is made up of 15 amino acids. Trimming stripped 4 bases from V and 1 base from J, with 13 bases between. The DNA for the CDR3 is TGTGCCAGCAGTTCCCGTCTGGGCCAGAACACTGAAGCTTTCTTT. It specifies CASSSRLGQNTEAFF.

This clone was seen a few times. The V call is TRBV4-1, the J call TRBJ1-5; D uncertain. Germline V gives CDR1 MGHRA, CDR2 YSYEKL. Trimming removed 6 bases at V and 2 bases at J, with 17 bases between. This CDR3 region has 16 residues. The CDR3 sequence: CASSPVGSGRNQPQHF. The CDR3 DNA sequence: TGCGCCAGCAGTCCCGTCGGATCAGGCCGCAATCAGCCCCAGCATTTT.

This chain joins TRBV6-6 and TRBJ2-2, with 8 bases fitting TRBD2. The germline V gene has CDR1 MNHNY and CDR2 SVGAGI (reference sequence). This CDR3 is built from 16 residues. The V segment lost 4 bases and the J segment 3 bases; nucleotides outside the gene matches: 7. In DNA form, the CDR3 reads TGTGCCAGCAGTTTCGCCGGGGGGGGGCACACCGGGGAGCTGTTTTTT. Residues: CASSFAGGGHTGELFF.

The rearrangement joins TRBV4-3 to TRBJ2-7, with D possibly being TRBD1 (6 bases). The CDR3 totals 15 residues. The germline V gene encodes CDR1 LGHNA and CDR2 YSLEER. V was pared by 0 bases and J by 3 bases, with 12 bases between. The CDR3 here is CASSQDQTGNYEQYF. CDR3 in DNA: TGCGCCAGCAGCCAAGATCAAACAGGGAACTACGAGCAGTACTTC.

The chain recombines TRBV27 with TRBJ2-2; 8 bases fit TRBD1. V lost 2 bases and J lost 2; bases outside the gene matches: 7. The CDR3 spans 17 residues. In germline, CDR1 is MNHEY, CDR2 SMNVEV (reference sequence). CDR3 region: CASSLKGTGRNTGELFF. The CDR3 coding sequence is TGTGCCAGCAGTTTAAAAGGGACAGGACGAAACACCGGGGAGCTGTTTTTT.

The rearrangement links TRBV19 to TRBJ1-2, with D perhaps matching TRBD1 (5 bases). The CDR3 is 14 amino acids. The V and J ends lost 3 bases and 4 bases respectively, with 12 bases between them. Germline lookup yields CDR1 LNHDA and CDR2 SQIVND (reference sequence). DNA for the CDR3: TGTGCCAGTAGTATGGTTTCGGGGGTCTATGGCTACACCTTC. It translates to CASSMVSGVYGYTF.

This chain connects TRBV19 to TRBJ1-1; weak D call: TRBD1 (6 bases). Germline V gene sequence: CDR1 LNHDA, CDR2 SQIVND (reference sequence). The CDR3 covers 14 residues. Trimming took 6 bases from V and 0 from J, leaving 11 bases between them. The CDR3 sequence: CASSPGQLNTEAFF. The CDR3 DNA sequence: TGTGCCAGTAGCCCTGGACAGCTGAACACTGAAGCTTTCTTT. Drawing the rest from reference TRBV19 and TRBJ1-1, the complete variable domain is DGGITQSPKYLFRKEGQNVTLSCEQNLNHDAMYWYRQDPGQGLRLIYYSQIVNDFQKGDIAEGYSVSREKKESFPLTVTSAQKNPTAFYLCASSPGQLNTEAFFGQGTRLTVV.

The chain employs TRBV6-1 and TRBJ2-2, with no clear D. The CDR3 extends over 12 amino acids. Germline V gene lookup returns CDR1 MNHNS and CDR2 SASEGT. V gave up 4 bases and J gave up 8 bases, with 8 bases separating them. This CDR3 reads CASSGAEGELFF. The CDR3 nucleotides read TGTGCCAGCAGTGGGGCTGAAGGGGAGCTGTTTTTT.

The CDR3 DNA is TGTGCCAGCAGTTTCGCGGGAGGAAGATCCTACGAGCAGTACTTC. Amino acids: CASSFAGGRSYEQYF. The V call is TRBV28, the J call TRBJ2-7; 8 bases match TRBD2. V gave up 3 bases and J gave up 1 base; unmatched junction bases: 5. This CDR3 has 15 residues. The germline V gene encodes CDR1 MDHEN and CDR2 SYDVKM.

The chain links TRBV7-2 to TRBJ2-1; D gene uncertain. Trimming cost V 5 bases and J 3 bases, with 11 bases left between them. The CDR3 is 14 residues long. Germline CDR1 reads SGHTA; CDR2 reads FQGNSA. CDR3 sequence reads: CASSLSTGYNEQFF. The CDR3 DNA sequence: TGTGCCAGCAGCCTCTCGACGGGCTACAATGAGCAGTTCTTC.

V usage is TRBV7-9 and J usage is TRBJ1-6, with 7 nucleotides matching TRBD1. The CDR3 is made up of 14 amino acids. Trimming at V came to 5 bases and at J to 6 bases, leaving 4 bases not matched to a gene. Germline values: CDR1 SEHNR, CDR2 FQNEAQ (reference sequence). Here the CDR3 DNA reads TGTGCCAGCAGCCGACAGGGAAGTAATTCACCCCTCCACTTT. This encodes CASSRQGSNSPLHF.

This chain links TRBV6-5 with TRBJ1-1, with TRBD1 as a possible D gene (6 bases). CDR3 length: 13 amino acids. Trimming shortened V by 6 bases and J by 6 bases, and 14 bases separated the two germline ends. Germline V CDR1 and CDR2: MNHEY, SVGAGI. CDR3 loop: CASRWTANSEAFF. The CDR3 coding sequence is TGTGCCAGCAGGTGGACAGCAAACTCTGAAGCTTTCTTT.